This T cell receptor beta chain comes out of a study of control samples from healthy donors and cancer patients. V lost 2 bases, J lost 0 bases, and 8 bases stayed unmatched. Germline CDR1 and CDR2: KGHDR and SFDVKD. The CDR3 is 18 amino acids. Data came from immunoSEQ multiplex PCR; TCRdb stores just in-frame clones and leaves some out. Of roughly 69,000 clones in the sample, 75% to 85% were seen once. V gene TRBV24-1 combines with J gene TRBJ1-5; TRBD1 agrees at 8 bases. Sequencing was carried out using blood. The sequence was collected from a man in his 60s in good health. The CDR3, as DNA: TGTGCCACCAGTGATTCCACAGGGGGTGGCTATAGCAATCAGCCCCAGCATTTT. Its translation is CATSDSTGGGYSNQPQHF.